These 32 T cell receptor beta chains came from one sample sequenced in a study of T cell repertoires in cytomegalovirus infection. No cognate antigen is known for these TCRs. TCRdb re-analysed the reads in MiXCR, keeping a single row per CDR3 protein. The sample lists about 500,000 distinct CDR3 sequences; around 30% were seen once. The input for sequencing was cultured PBMCs, taken from culture after CMV antigen stimulation. These receptors came from a human donor in good health (CMV status not recorded). Some clones in this sample may be carry-over from other donors' samples.

The table lists this clonotype with a few counts. The rearrangement uses TRBV4-2 and TRBJ2-1, with TRBD1 matching 7 bases. The CDR3 is 15 amino acids. The germline V gene has CDR1 LGHNA and CDR2 YNFKEQ. The V segment lost 4 bases and the J segment 1 base; nucleotides outside the gene matches: 4. The CDR3 is CASSPGQESYNEQFF. For the CDR3, the DNA is TGTGCCAGCAGCCCCGGACAGGAGTCCTACAATGAGCAGTTCTTC.

The J gene is TRBJ2-5, the V gene TRBV11-2; a possible D gene is TRBD1 (6 bases). V was trimmed by 5 bases and J by 4 bases, leaving 23 bases between them. The CDR3 contains 17 residues. Germline loops: CDR1 SGHAT, CDR2 FQNNGV. The CDR3 DNA follows: TGTGCCAGCAGCCCGCAGTTTGCAGGGGCCGAGGGAGAGACCCAGTACTTC. Protein product: CASSPQFAGAEGETQYF.

This chain joins TRBV10-3 and TRBJ2-5; D gene unclear. Germline V lookup: CDR1 ENHRY, CDR2 SYGVKD. V lost 2 bases and J lost 0, with 4 bases in between. The CDR3 covers 13 residues. The CDR3 region has the DNA TGTGCCATCAGTGAGGAGAACCAAGAGACCCAGTACTTC. Translated: CAISEENQETQYF.

This clonotype showed up just a few times. The V and J genes are TRBV12-3 or TRBV12-4 and TRBJ2-5; D possibly corresponds to TRBD2 (5 bases). The CDR3 has 15 amino acids. Trimming left V 5 bases short and J 1 base short, with 14 bases between. CDR3 in amino acids: CASSPAGALQETQYF. The CDR3 DNA reads as TGTGCCAGCAGTCCGGCGGGTGCGCTCCAAGAGACCCAGTACTTC.

The chain employs TRBV10-3 and TRBJ2-1; 10 bases line up with TRBD2. V lost 4 bases and J lost 6; bases outside the gene matches: 0. Germline V gene sequence: CDR1 ENHRY, CDR2 SYGVKD. This CDR3 contains 13 residues. The CDR3 spells CAISVAGGNEQFF. The CDR3 nucleotides read TGTGCCATCAGTGTAGCGGGAGGCAATGAGCAGTTCTTC.

This chain links TRBV7-9 with TRBJ2-1; 11 bases are shared with TRBD2. This CDR3 comprises 14 residues. CDR1 and CDR2 from the germline V gene are SEHNR and FQNEAQ (reference sequence). J lost 9 bases, V lost 5 bases, and 6 bases had no gene match. The CDR3 loop is CASSPGGLAAEQFF. The CDR3 nucleotides are TGTGCCAGCAGCCCGGGGGGACTAGCGGCTGAGCAGTTCTTC.

The V call is TRBV28, the J call TRBJ1-1, with D possibly being TRBD1 (6 bases). CDR3 length: 15 residues. Germline V gene sequence: CDR1 MDHEN, CDR2 SYDVKM. V lost 7 bases and J lost 3, with 18 bases in between. The CDR3 reads CASNRMEAGDTEAFF. CDR3 sequence (DNA): TGTGCCAGCAATCGAATGGAGGCAGGGGACACTGAAGCTTTCTTT.

V is TRBV2 and J is TRBJ1-1; 10 bases map to TRBD1. The germline gives CDR1 SNHLY, CDR2 FYNNEI. V dropped 6 bases and J dropped 4; count of bases not matched to a gene: 11. This CDR3 spans 16 amino acids. The CDR3 DNA reads TGTGCCAGCAGGAAAGACAGGGGGCGCGTGGGCACTGAAGCTTTCTTT. It yields the protein CASRKDRGRVGTEAFF.

This sequence joins TRBV18 and TRBJ1-3; D uncertain. Germline assignment: CDR1 KGHSH and CDR2 LQKENI. Trimming removed 1 base at V and 0 bases at J, with 10 bases between. The CDR3 is 16 residues long. CDR3 nucleotides: TGTGCCAGCTCACCACAGGACGGAAACTCTGGAAACACCATATATTTT. It translates to CASSPQDGNSGNTIYF.

CDR3 sequence: CASETEFEAFF. The CDR3 region has the DNA TGTGCCTCCGAGACAGAATTTGAAGCTTTCTTT. This chain joins TRBV7-9 and TRBJ1-1, with D maybe TRBD1 (5 bases). The CDR3 is 11 residues long. From germline, CDR1 is SEHNR and CDR2 FQNEAQ (reference sequence). Between the trimmed V and J ends, which lost 11 bases and 7 bases, there was a span of 14 bases.

The J gene is TRBJ1-5, the V gene TRBV6-2 or TRBV6-3; D remains unclear. In germline, CDR1 is MNHEY, CDR2 SVGEGT. The CDR3 loop spans 12 amino acids. The V end lost 11 bases, the J end lost 2 bases, and 10 bases lay between the germline ends. The CDR3 protein is CAGGGGNQPQHF. CDR3 DNA sequence: TGTGCCGGAGGAGGTGGCAATCAGCCCCAGCATTTT.

The chain employs TRBV4-3 and TRBJ2-7; a weak D match, TRBD1 (6 bases). Trimming shortened V by 2 bases and J by 5 bases, and 16 bases separated the two germline ends. The CDR3 is 15 amino acids. CDR1 and CDR2 (germline): LGHNA, YSLEER. In DNA, the CDR3 is TGCGCCAGCAGCCAACCCCACAGGGTTAAAGACGAGCAGTACTTC. Amino acid sequence: CASSQPHRVKDEQYF.

This clonotype has only a few counts. This rearrangement joins TRBV7-9 to TRBJ2-2, with TRBD2 matching over 14 bases. Losses at the gene ends were 4 bases for V and 7 bases for J; bases not matched to a gene: 8. This CDR3 has 17 residues. Germline CDR1 and CDR2: SEHNR and FQNEAQ (reference sequence). The CDR3 DNA reads as TGTGCCAGCAGCTCTACCGGGACTAGCGGGAGCAGCGGGGAGCTGTTTTTT. This sequence encodes CASSSTGTSGSSGELFF.

CDR3 amino acids: CASRLGVTQTTQYF. DNA for the CDR3: TGTGCCAGCAGGTTGGGCGTGACACAGACTACGCAGTATTTT. This chain joins TRBV12-3 or TRBV12-4 and TRBJ2-3; no clear D. The CDR3 contains 14 residues. The V and J ends lost 6 bases and 8 bases respectively, with 18 bases between them.

The chain is built from TRBV18 and TRBJ1-4; D uncertain. Germline CDR1 KGHSH, CDR2 LQKENI. This CDR3 comprises 16 residues. Trimming took off 3 bases at V and 0 bases at J, with 11 bases between the two ends. The CDR3 sequence is CASSPPSVATNEKLFF. CDR3 DNA: TGTGCCAGCTCACCCCCCAGTGTGGCAACTAATGAAAAACTGTTTTTT. Complete variable domain (other parts from reference TRBV18 and TRBJ1-4): NAGVMQNPRHLVRRRGQEARLRCSPMKGHSHVYWYRQLPEEGLKFMVYLQKENIIDESGMPKERFSAEFPKEGPSILRIQQVVRGDSAAYFCASSPPSVATNEKLFFGSGTQLSVL.

In its sample, this clonotype was seen a few times. This sequence joins TRBV15 and TRBJ2-3, with D tentatively TRBD1 (5 bases). Per the germline V gene, CDR1 is LNHNV and CDR2 is YYDKDF (reference sequence). CDR3 length: 13 residues. V was cut by 4 bases and J by 6 bases, with 11 bases left in between. CDR3 sequence: CATSNIYRDTQYF. Here the CDR3 DNA reads TGTGCCACCAGCAACATCTACAGGGATACGCAGTATTTT.

This clonotype was seen at least ten times. This chain connects TRBV7-8 to TRBJ2-3; 14 positions agree with TRBD2. J gave up 4 bases and V 0 bases, and 3 bases lay outside the gene matches. The CDR3 sequence is 17 residues long. The germline V gene has CDR1 SGHVS and CDR2 FQNEAQ. The DNA of the CDR3 is TGTGCCAGCAGCTTAGCCCGACTAGCGGGAGGGCCAGATACGCAGTATTTT. Its translation: CASSLARLAGGPDTQYF. The variable domain in full, completed from reference TRBV7-8 and TRBJ2-3, reads GAGVSQSPRYKVAKRGQDVALRCDPISGHVSLFWYQQALGQGPEFLTYFQNEAQLDKSGLPSDRFFAERPEGSVSTLKIQRTQQEDSAVYLCASSLARLAGGPDTQYFGPGTRLTVL.

This clonotype was seen a single time. V usage is TRBV27 and J usage is TRBJ1-2; 11 bases fit TRBD1. The CDR3 has 14 residues. The trim removed 6 bases at V and 6 bases at J, leaving 6 bases unmatched. CDR1 MNHEY and CDR2 SMNVEV come from the germline V gene (reference sequence). The CDR3, as DNA: TGTGCCAGCAGCATCCAGGGACAGGGGGATGGCTACACCTTC. It codes for CASSIQGQGDGYTF.

The genes are TRBV12-3 or TRBV12-4 and TRBJ2-2; TRBD2 agrees at 11 bases. The CDR3 consists of 15 residues. Losses at the gene ends were 6 bases for V and 1 base for J; bases not matched to a gene: 1. CDR3 region: CASRGLAENTGELFF. DNA for the CDR3: TGTGCCAGCAGGGGACTAGCGGAGAACACCGGGGAGCTGTTTTTT.

In this sample, this clonotype turned up a few times. J is TRBJ1-3 and V is TRBV12-3 or TRBV12-4, with D perhaps matching TRBD1 (5 bases). This CDR3 is built from 18 residues. Trimming pared 7 bases from V and 0 bases from J, leaving 22 bases between. CDR3 bases: TGTGCCAGCACCTCTATTGGTCGGGGGGGAAGCTCTGGAAACACCATATATTTT. Translation gives CASTSIGRGGSSGNTIYF.

The genes are TRBV7-9 and TRBJ2-2; unclear D gene. CDR1 is SEHNR and CDR2 is FQNEAQ in the germline V gene (reference sequence). Trimming took off 7 bases at V and 10 bases at J, with 10 bases between the two ends. This CDR3 has 11 residues. The CDR3 loop reads CASTHGMELFF. In nucleotides, the CDR3 is TGTGCCAGCACCCATGGGATGGAGCTGTTTTTT.

This clonotype was detected only a few times. The rearrangement uses TRBV7-8 and TRBJ2-1; 7 bases map to TRBD2. The CDR3 extends over 15 amino acids. The germline CDR1 and CDR2 sequences are SGHVS and FQNEAQ. V was clipped by 5 bases and J by 6 bases; unmatched bases: 10. The CDR3 protein is CASSRREGGLNEQFF. The CDR3 region has the DNA TGTGCCAGCAGCCGGAGGGAGGGAGGGCTCAATGAGCAGTTCTTC.

This chain joins TRBV7-2 and TRBJ2-7; 7 bases are a match to TRBD2. The CDR3 runs 15 residues. The V segment lost 1 base and the J segment 5 bases; nucleotides outside the gene matches: 8. The germline CDR1 and CDR2 sequences are SGHTA and FQGNSA. The chain's CDR3 is CASSLGGRFLHEQYF. The CDR3 DNA follows: TGTGCCAGCAGCTTAGGCGGGAGATTTCTGCACGAGCAGTACTTC. Supplemented by reference TRBV7-2 and TRBJ2-7, the full variable domain reads GAGVSQSPSNKVTEKGKDVELRCDPISGHTALYWYRQSLGQGLEFLIYFQGNSAPDKSGLPSDRFSAERTGGSVSTLTIQRTQQEDSAVYLCASSLGGRFLHEQYFGPGTRLTVT.

The rearrangement joins TRBV4-1 to TRBJ2-2, with a possible D match to TRBD2 (6 bases). Germline values: CDR1 MGHRA, CDR2 YSYEKL. The V end lost 5 bases, the J end lost 6 bases, and 10 bases lay between the germline ends. This CDR3 is 13 amino acids long. The CDR3 DNA follows: TGCGCCAGCAGCGCAAGGGAGGCCGGGGAGCTGTTTTTT. Translated, it gives CASSAREAGELFF.

V is TRBV28 and J is TRBJ2-4; D is uncertain. CDR3 size: 15 residues. V was pared by 6 bases and J by 7 bases, with 19 bases between. Germline V gene data show CDR1 as MDHEN and CDR2 as SYDVKM. DNA for the CDR3: TGTGCCAGCAGCCTGGGCACCCCCGGTCGGAACATTCAGTACTTC. It encodes CASSLGTPGRNIQYF.

The chain carries TRBV12-5 and TRBJ2-7; D call uncertain. Germline-derived CDR1 and CDR2 are LGHNT and FRNRAP. This CDR3 has 13 residues. V was trimmed by 1 base and J by 2 bases, leaving 6 bases between them. The CDR3 bases are TGTGCTAGTGGTTTGGCACCGACCTACGAGCAGTACTTC. Its protein product is CASGLAPTYEQYF.

In its sample, this clonotype was seen a few times. V usage is TRBV28 and J usage is TRBJ2-3; 14 bases are a match to TRBD2. The CDR3 is 17 residues long. CDR1 is MDHEN and CDR2 is SYDVKM in the germline V gene. The J segment lost 0 bases and the V segment lost 6 bases, leaving 5 bases of the junction unmatched. In DNA form, the CDR3 reads TGTGCCAGCAGCGGACTAGCGGGAGGACTGAGCACAGATACGCAGTATTTT. Translated: CASSGLAGGLSTDTQYF.

This clonotype was counted between two and nine times. This chain links TRBV27 with TRBJ1-5; D perhaps matches TRBD1 (5 bases). From germline, CDR1 is MNHEY and CDR2 SMNVEV (reference sequence). This CDR3 is built from 16 residues. V was pared by 6 bases and J by 2 bases, with 17 bases between. CDR3 nucleotides: TGTGCCAGCAGATCCCTAGGGGAAGGTGGCAATCAGCCCCAGCATTTT. As protein: CASRSLGEGGNQPQHF.

In this sample, this clonotype turned up once. The CDR3 bases are TGTGCCAGCAGTTCCGCGCGGGGGGAACAGTTCTTC. Its protein is CASSSARGEQFF. V and J are TRBV27 and TRBJ2-1; 8 nucleotides match TRBD2. The J segment lost 13 bases and the V segment lost 4 bases, leaving 6 bases of the junction unmatched. The CDR3 spans 12 residues. Germline V gene sequence: CDR1 MNHEY, CDR2 SMNVEV (reference sequence).

This clonotype was recorded many times. The chain uses TRBV12-3 or TRBV12-4 and TRBJ2-1, with D unresolved. Trimming pared 5 bases from V and 3 bases from J, leaving 5 bases between. This CDR3 is 12 amino acids long. CDR3 in amino acids: CASSRDYNEQFF. For the CDR3, the DNA is TGTGCCAGCAGTAGGGACTACAATGAGCAGTTCTTC.

This clonotype was observed a few times. The rearrangement uses TRBV28 and TRBJ2-1; 7 bases map to TRBD2. V trimming: 3 bases; J trimming: 4 bases; junction bases outside the gene matches: 3. CDR3 length equals 14 residues. Per the germline V gene, CDR1 is MDHEN and CDR2 is SYDVKM. CDR3 amino acids: CASSFGTKYNEQFF. Here the CDR3 DNA reads TGTGCCAGCAGTTTCGGGACTAAGTACAATGAGCAGTTCTTC. Supplemented by reference TRBV28 and TRBJ2-1, the full variable domain reads DVKVTQSSRYLVKRTGEKVFLECVQDMDHENMFWYRQDPGLGLRLIYFSYDVKMKEKGDIPEGYSVSREKKERFSLILESASTNQTSMYLCASSFGTKYNEQFFGPGTRLTVL.

The J gene is TRBJ1-6, the V gene TRBV5-1; D is perhaps TRBD1 (5 bases). This CDR3 spans 13 amino acids. Trimming pared 3 bases from V and 6 bases from J, leaving 7 bases between. Per germline, CDR1 SGHRS and CDR2 YFSETQ. CDR3 sequence reads: CASSSGTNSPLHF. The CDR3 DNA reads TGCGCCAGCAGCTCAGGGACTAATTCACCCCTCCACTTT.